These T cell receptor beta chains were read from a single sample in a study of cytomegalovirus exposure and HLA in healthy donors. Assay: immunoSEQ multiplex PCR; the TCRdb copy retains only in-frame clones and omits some. Found here are 35,000 to 45,000 clones; the top ten clones hold around 3.8%. Sequencing used PBMCs. The receptors originated from a male donor in good health and CMV-seronegative. Both conserved end residues are part of each CDR3. Each record gives: V gene, J gene, D gene, clone size, CDR3 DNA, CDR3 protein. D genes are given only for firm matches. Expanded clones are given a class, and other clones once, few, many or no size at all.

TRBV9	TRBJ1-3	.	.	TGTGCCAGCAGCGTAGGGGAAGGGGCGACTGGAAACACCATATATTTT	CASSVGEGATGNTIYF
TRBV2	TRBJ1-5	.	.	TGTGCCAGCAGTGACCGGGCAGGGGGCAATCAGCCCCAGCATTTT	CASSDRAGGNQPQHF
TRBV4-1	TRBJ2-3	TRBD1	.	TGCGCCAGCAGCCAACCCACAGGGGTAGATACGCAGTATTTT	CASSQPTGVDTQYF
TRBV6-6	TRBJ1-1	.	.	TGTGCCAGCAGTGTTACAGGGAACACTGAAGCTTTCTTT	CASSVTGNTEAFF
TRBV20-1	TRBJ1-1	TRBD1	.	TGCAGCGTAAGACAGGGCGCTTTCTTT	CSVRQGAFF
TRBV25-1	TRBJ2-1	TRBD2	.	TGTGCCAGCAGTGCCCCGGGGAGCGGGGGTTACAATGAGCAGTTCTTC	CASSAPGSGGYNEQFF
TRBV28	TRBJ2-7	.	.	TGTGCCAGCAGTTCCGCACAGGGATTGCAGTACTTC	CASSSAQGLQYF
TRBV28	TRBJ1-1	.	.	TGTGCCAGCAGCTCCAGGTACACTGAAGCTTTCTTT	CASSSRYTEAFF
TRBV6-1	TRBJ2-2	.	.	TGTGCCAGCAGTGAAGCCTTCTACGGGGAGCTGTTTTTT	CASSEAFYGELFF
TRBV19	TRBJ2-3	.	.	TGTGCCAGTAGTATAGGAACTAACCTTTTCACAGATACGCAGTATTTT	CASSIGTNLFTDTQYF
TRBV10-3	TRBJ2-1	TRBD2	medium-sized	TGTGCCATCAGTGAGTCTCAAAGAACTAGCGGCAATGAGCAGTTCTTC	CAISESQRTSGNEQFF
TRBV6-5	TRBJ2-5	TRBD2	.	TGTGCCAGCAGTCAGCGGGGGATCCAGTACTTC	CASSQRGIQYF
TRBV9	TRBJ1-1	.	.	TGTGCCAGCAGCGTAGTTGGGCAGGCCGACACTGAAGCTTTCTTT	CASSVVGQADTEAFF
TRBV11-2	TRBJ2-1	.	.	TGTGCCAGCACCACGGTTACTGAGCAGTTCTTC	CASTTVTEQFF
TRBV6-5	TRBJ1-2	.	.	TGTGCCAGCAGTTACAGGGGCCCACCAACGGTTGGCTACACCTTC	CASSYRGPPTVGYTF
TRBV19	TRBJ2-7	.	.	TGTGCCAGTAGTATAGGCCGCGCCTACGAGCAGTACTTC	CASSIGRAYEQYF
TRBV4-1	TRBJ2-5	TRBD1	.	TGCGCCAGCAGCCAAGTAACCGGGACAGGGGCGGGGAAGACCCAGTACTTC	CASSQVTGTGAGKTQYF
TRBV18	TRBJ1-1	.	.	TGTGCCAGCTCACCTCGTAGAGGGGGGGGCACAAACACTGAAGCTTTCTTT	CASSPRRGGGTNTEAFF
TRBV7-2	TRBJ1-5	TRBD1	.	TGTGCCAGCAGCTTAGGCGTAGGGGGCGCGAATCAGCCCCAGCATTTT	CASSLGVGGANQPQHF
TRBV30	TRBJ2-3	TRBD2	.	TGTGCCGGCGGGGGGGCAGCAGATACGCAGTATTTT	CAGGGAADTQYF
TRBV7-8	TRBJ1-6	.	.	TGTGCCACTACTTTTTCTACCTATAATTCACCCCTCCACTTT	CATTFSTYNSPLHF
TRBV6-5	TRBJ2-7	.	.	TGTGCCAGCAAAATAACAGGACAAAAATACTACGAGCAGTACTTC	CASKITGQKYYEQYF
TRBV6-1	TRBJ2-7	.	.	TGTGCCAGCAGTGCCTGGGGGGCGGGGGCCTCCTACGAGCAGTACTTC	CASSAWGAGASYEQYF
TRBV19	TRBJ2-4	TRBD2	.	TGTGCCAGTAGTATCCGACGTGGGGTAGAACTTAGCGGGGGGGCCAAAAACATTCAGTACTTC	CASSIRRGVELSGGAKNIQYF
TRBV11-2	TRBJ1-2	.	.	TGTGCCAGTAGGAGAAGGGGTGGCTACACCTTC	CASRRRGGYTF
TRBV6-5	TRBJ2-7	TRBD1	.	TGTGCCAGCAAGGAGAAGACAGGGGAAAACGAGCAGTACTTC	CASKEKTGENEQYF
TRBV6-6	TRBJ1-6	TRBD1	.	TGTGCCAGCAGTCTACAGGGGCGGAATTCACCCCTCCACTTT	CASSLQGRNSPLHF
TRBV6-1	TRBJ1-4	TRBD1	.	TGTGCCAGCAGTGGAGGGGGCGAAAAACTGTTTTTT	CASSGGGEKLFF
TRBV5-1	TRBJ1-1	TRBD1	.	TGCGCCAGCAGCTTGGCCGCAGGGGGGACGAATGAAGCTTTCTTT	CASSLAAGGTNEAFF
TRBV19	TRBJ2-2	.	.	TGTGCCAGTAGTATTGGGAGTATCGGGGAGCTGTTTTTT	CASSIGSIGELFF
TRBV7-8	TRBJ2-2	.	.	TGTGCCAGCAGCCCTCGGACAGCGAACACCGGGGAGCTGTTTTTT	CASSPRTANTGELFF
TRBV11-2	TRBJ1-6	TRBD1	.	TGTGCCAGCAGCACGAACAGGGGGCGCTTGGATTCACCCCTCCACTTT	CASSTNRGRLDSPLHF
TRBV10-3	TRBJ1-5	TRBD1	.	TGTGCCATCAGTGTCAAACCCACCGGGACAGATAGCAATCAGCCCCAGCATTTT	CAISVKPTGTDSNQPQHF
TRBV5-1	TRBJ2-7	.	.	TGCGCCAGCAGTCTAGGGGGAGTGTCTCAGCAGTACTTC	CASSLGGVSQQYF
TRBV6-6	TRBJ1-1	TRBD1	.	TGTGCCACCTCACCGGGACAGGGGGCGAAGGACACTGAAGCTTTCTTT	CATSPGQGAKDTEAFF
TRBV7-9	TRBJ1-3	.	.	TGTGCCAGCAGAGGGGCCGGGACATCCGAAAACACCATATATTTT	CASRGAGTSENTIYF
TRBV18	TRBJ2-1	.	.	TGTGCCAGCTCAACCACCAGCTCTAGCCGATACAATGAGCAGTTCTTC	CASSTTSSSRYNEQFF
TRBV19	TRBJ2-1	TRBD1	.	TGTGCCACTCGGGACAGGGGGTATGAGCAGTTCTTC	CATRDRGYEQFF
TRBV7-9	TRBJ2-5	TRBD1	.	TGTGCCAGCTCAAGGACAGGGAAACAAGAGACCCAGTACTTC	CASSRTGKQETQYF
TRBV7-3	TRBJ2-3	TRBD2	.	TGTGCCAGCAGCCCTCCCGGGGGGAGGGAGCAGTATTTT	CASSPPGGREQYF
TRBV5-4	TRBJ2-7	TRBD1	.	TGTGCCAGCAGCCCACTGGGACAGACCTACGAGCAGTACTTC	CASSPLGQTYEQYF
TRBV18	TRBJ1-1	TRBD1	.	TGTGCCAGCTCAGAAGGGGGCCCTAACACTGAAGCTTTCTTT	CASSEGGPNTEAFF